This entry lists 27 T cell receptor beta chains sequenced from one sample in a study of PD-1 blockade in classical Hodgkin lymphoma. The table came from immunoSEQ multiplex PCR; TCRdb's copy has only in-frame clones and leaves some out. The sample consists of tens of thousands of clones, around 90% of them appearing once. With no exception, relapse followed autologous stem cell transplantation in all patients, and brentuximab vedotin exposure varied. The specimen was peripheral blood mononuclear cells (PBMCs), collected at baseline. These receptors all stem from a human donor with classical Hodgkin lymphoma.

The CDR3 DNA sequence: TGCGCCAGCAGCCAAGATTGGCGGGCAGGTGAAGCTTTCTTT. It specifies CASSQDWRAGEAFF. The V and J genes are TRBV4-1 and TRBJ1-1, with D unclear. V lost 0 bases and J lost 7, with 12 bases in between. Germline V gene data show CDR1 as MGHRA and CDR2 as YSYEKL. The CDR3 has 14 residues.

V is TRBV28 and J is TRBJ1-1; D is unresolved. From germline, CDR1 is MDHEN and CDR2 SYDVKM. This CDR3 contains 14 residues. Trimming stripped 4 bases from V and 1 base from J, with 10 bases between. The CDR3 region is CASSSPPSNTEAFF. The CDR3 DNA follows: TGTGCCAGCAGTTCACCCCCTTCGAACACTGAAGCTTTCTTT.

The chain recombines TRBV29-1 with TRBJ1-1; the D gene is possibly TRBD1 (6 bases). The germline gives CDR1 SQVTM, CDR2 ANQGSEA. The CDR3 totals 14 residues. V lost 3 bases and J 1 base, leaving 12 bases between the germline ends. As DNA, the CDR3 is TGCAGCGTTGAGAGACAGGTCCGGAACACTGAAGCTTTCTTT. Its translation: CSVERQVRNTEAFF. The whole variable domain, filled in from reference TRBV29-1 and TRBJ1-1, reads SAVISQKPSRDICQRGTSLTIQCQVDSQVTMMFWYRQQPGQSLTLIATANQGSEATYESGFVIDKFPISRPNLTFSTLTVSNMSPEDSSIYLCSVERQVRNTEAFFGQGTRLTVV.

This clone was recorded only once. The chain links TRBV7-9 to TRBJ1-2; weak D call: TRBD1 (6 bases). The germline V gene encodes CDR1 SEHNR and CDR2 FQNEAQ (reference sequence). The CDR3 has 15 amino acids. The V and J ends lost 5 bases and 3 bases respectively, with 16 bases between them. The CDR3 spells CASSHRDTSHYGYTF. DNA of the CDR3: TGTGCCAGCAGCCACCGGGACACGTCCCACTATGGCTACACCTTC.

The chain is built from TRBV6-5 and TRBJ1-2, with 9 bases that match TRBD1. Germline values: CDR1 MNHEY, CDR2 SVGAGI. The CDR3 has 14 residues. J was trimmed by 7 bases and V by 4 bases; bases with no gene match: 7. The CDR3 DNA reads as TGTGCCAGCAGTTTTCTACAGGGGGCCAGTGGCTACACCTTC. Amino acids: CASSFLQGASGYTF.

The chain couples TRBV30 to TRBJ2-7, with 10 nucleotides matching TRBD2. Germline V gives CDR1 GTSNPN, CDR2 SVGIG (reference sequence). This CDR3 is 17 amino acids long. Trimming cost V 5 bases and J 1 base; bases outside gene matches: 14. This CDR3 is CAWSSNTPGLASYEQYF. The CDR3 nucleotides read TGTGCCTGGTCTTCAAATACCCCGGGACTAGCGTCCTACGAGCAGTACTTC.

The V gene is TRBV28, the J gene TRBJ2-1; 9 bases map to TRBD1. The CDR3 covers 16 residues. The trim removed 5 bases at V and 7 bases at J, leaving 12 bases unmatched. Germline-derived CDR1 and CDR2 are MDHEN and SYDVKM. DNA for the CDR3: TGTGCCAGCAGTACAACGGGACAGGGTTATGAGAATGAGCAGTTCTTC. It translates to CASSTTGQGYENEQFF.

The gene calls are TRBV6-6 and TRBJ2-3, with TRBD2 matching 9 bases. V trimming: 8 bases; J trimming: 2 bases; junction bases outside the gene matches: 5. CDR3 length equals 14 residues. Germline V gene data show CDR1 as MNHNY and CDR2 as SVGAGI (reference sequence). The CDR3 loop reads CASRAGGTTDTQYF. The CDR3, as DNA: TGTGCCAGCCGGGCGGGAGGGACCACAGATACGCAGTATTTT.

This chain uses TRBV9 with TRBJ2-7, with D unclear. V was shortened by 1 base and J by 6 bases, with 11 bases between the two germline ends. From germline, CDR1 is SGDLS and CDR2 YYNGEE. CDR3 length: 13 residues. The CDR3 here is CASSVIASGEQYF. DNA for the CDR3: TGTGCCAGCAGCGTAATCGCTTCGGGCGAGCAGTACTTC.

The chain has TRBV6-5 and TRBJ1-2, with TRBD1 as a possible D gene (5 bases). The CDR3 sequence is 16 residues long. Per germline, CDR1 MNHEY and CDR2 SVGAGI. Trimming removed 0 bases at V and 4 bases at J, with 15 bases between. The CDR3 DNA reads TGTGCCAGCAGTTACTCGGGGGTGGGGCAGGGCTATGGCTACACCTTC. This codes for CASSYSGVGQGYGYTF.

This chain uses TRBV7-8 with TRBJ2-5; a possible D gene is TRBD2 (5 bases). Trimming removed 1 base at V and 2 bases at J, with 8 bases between. This CDR3 spans 14 amino acids. Germline CDR1 and CDR2: SGHVS and FQNEAQ. The CDR3 loop reads CASSLVGLQETQYF. In nucleotides, the CDR3 is TGTGCCAGCAGCTTAGTAGGACTGCAAGAGACCCAGTACTTC.

CDR3 loop: CASSAGGHSGNTIYF. The CDR3 DNA reads as TGTGCCAGCAGCGCTGGGGGTCACTCTGGAAACACCATATATTTT. J is TRBJ1-3 and V is TRBV7-6; D perhaps matches TRBD1 (5 bases). V shed 5 bases and J shed 0 bases, with 11 bases lying between them. The CDR3 has 15 amino acids. The germline CDR1 and CDR2 sequences are SGHVS and FNYEAQ.

This clone is a singleton in its sample. The chain combines TRBV6-6 with TRBJ1-2; TRBD1 agrees at 9 bases. This CDR3 has 13 residues. Trimming took 6 bases from V and 8 from J; bases not matched to a gene: 7. The germline V gene has CDR1 MNHNY and CDR2 SVGAGI (reference sequence). The CDR3 is CASSTQGAGGYTF. In DNA form, the CDR3 reads TGTGCCAGCAGCACACAGGGGGCGGGGGGCTACACCTTC.

The chain recombines TRBV4-1 with TRBJ2-2, with 7 bases aligning to TRBD2. The V and J ends lost 10 bases and 9 bases, in that order; junction bases with no gene match: 11. Per the germline V gene, CDR1 is MGHRA and CDR2 is YSYEKL. The CDR3 totals 13 residues. Written as DNA, the CDR3 is TGCGCCACCCGGCGCGCGGGGGAGCGGGAGCTGTTTTTT. Translated: CATRRAGERELFF.

The chain uses TRBV6-5 and TRBJ1-2, with TRBD1 matching over 7 bases. Germline CDR1 MNHEY, CDR2 SVGAGI. The CDR3 spans 13 residues. V lost 6 bases to trimming and J lost 7 bases; unmatched junction nucleotides: 8. CDR3 DNA sequence: TGTGCCAGCAGACTCACAGGGGATTTTGGCTACACCTTC. Its translation is CASRLTGDFGYTF.

The V gene is TRBV19, the J gene TRBJ1-2; no definite D call. Germline V gives CDR1 LNHDA, CDR2 SQIVND (reference sequence). V lost 3 bases to trimming and J lost 0 bases, with 11 bases between them. The CDR3 is made up of 15 amino acids. The CDR3 DNA sequence: TGTGCCAGTAGTATCGGCTTTATAGCTAACTATGGCTACACCTTC. Its translation is CASSIGFIANYGYTF.

The V and J genes are TRBV5-1 and TRBJ1-5, with D possibly TRBD1 on 6 matching bases. The CDR3 spans 15 residues. Trimming took 4 bases from V and 1 from J, leaving 12 bases between them. Looked up from germline, CDR1 is SGHRS and CDR2 is YFSETQ. As DNA, the CDR3 is TGCGCCAGCAGCCCAACAGGGAACAGCAATCAGCCCCAGCATTTT. It specifies CASSPTGNSNQPQHF.

A word on this clone: The junction does not match germline at one end; this may be a read error. The chain links TRBV15 to TRBJ2-5; no clear D. This CDR3 spans 13 amino acids. Germline V gene sequence: CDR1 LNHNV, CDR2 YYDKDF (reference sequence). CDR3 sequence: CATSRRGIEAQYF. The DNA of the CDR3 is TGTGCCACCAGCAGGCGTGGGATAGAGGCCCAGTACTTC. The entire variable domain, with the rest obtained from reference TRBV15 and TRBJ2-5, is as follows: DAMVIQNPRYQVTQFGKPVTLSCSQTLNHNVMYWYQQKSSQAPKLLFHYYDKDFNNEADTPDNFQSRRPNTSFCFLDIRSPGLGDTAMYLCATSRRGIEAQYFGPGTRLLVL.

V gene TRBV4-1 combines with J gene TRBJ2-1; 9 nucleotides agree with TRBD2. This CDR3 spans 15 amino acids. From germline, CDR1 is MGHRA and CDR2 YSYEKL. V lost 2 bases to trimming and J lost 5 bases; unmatched junction nucleotides: 4. The CDR3 bases are TGCGCCAGCAGCCAAACCGGGACTAGCAACAATGAGCAGTTCTTC. Translating it yields CASSQTGTSNNEQFF.

This chain links TRBV7-9 with TRBJ1-4; 9 nucleotides line up with TRBD1. CDR3 length: 16 amino acids. CDR1 SEHNR and CDR2 FQNEAQ come from the germline V gene (reference sequence). V lost 5 bases, J lost 2 bases, and 6 bases stayed unmatched. CDR3 region: CASSRDRGATNEKLFF. CDR3 sequence (DNA): TGTGCCAGCAGCCGCGACAGGGGGGCTACTAATGAAAAACTGTTTTTT. The whole variable domain, filled in from reference TRBV7-9 and TRBJ1-4, reads DTGVSQNPRHKITKRGQNVTFRCDPISEHNRLYWYRQTLGQGPEFLTYFQNEAQLEKSRLLSDRFSAERPKGSFSTLEIQRTEQGDSAMYLCASSRDRGATNEKLFFGSGTQLSVL.

This chain uses TRBV4-3 with TRBJ1-1; 9 nucleotides match TRBD1. V was pared by 0 bases and J by 6 bases, with 8 bases of the junction left unmatched. CDR3 length: 16 amino acids. Germline lookup yields CDR1 LGHNA and CDR2 YSLEER. The CDR3 DNA reads TGCGCCAGCAGCCAAGAGGGACAGGGTACTACGGCTGAAGCTTTCTTT. This sequence encodes CASSQEGQGTTAEAFF.

This chain joins TRBV27 and TRBJ2-1; 7 bases map to TRBD1. The length of the CDR3 is 16 residues. From germline, CDR1 is MNHEY and CDR2 SMNVEV (reference sequence). Germline trimming cut 5 bases from V and 7 bases from J; bases unmatched to any gene: 14. CDR3 protein: CASSRTTGNSVNEQFF. For the CDR3, the DNA is TGTGCCAGCAGTCGGACGACAGGGAATAGTGTTAATGAGCAGTTCTTC.

The chain has TRBV29-1 and TRBJ1-1; 8 nucleotides match TRBD1. Germline CDR1 and CDR2: SQVTM and ANQGSEA. This CDR3 comprises 15 residues. The V segment lost 6 bases and the J segment 0 bases; nucleotides outside the gene matches: 9. This CDR3 is CSVRGQGYMNTEAFF. CDR3 DNA sequence: TGCAGCGTCCGCGGACAGGGCTACATGAACACTGAAGCTTTCTTT.

This clone was found once. This rearrangement joins TRBV19 to TRBJ1-5; D is perhaps TRBD1 (6 bases). This CDR3 contains 16 residues. V lost 5 bases and J 0 bases, leaving 14 bases between the germline ends. Germline assignment: CDR1 LNHDA and CDR2 SQIVND (reference sequence). The CDR3 is CASSLRDTYSNQPQHF. The CDR3 nucleotides are TGTGCCAGTAGTCTCCGGGACACCTATAGCAATCAGCCCCAGCATTTT.

The rearrangement links TRBV18 to TRBJ1-4; D gene ambiguous. CDR3 length: 14 amino acids. Germline V gene data show CDR1 as KGHSH and CDR2 as LQKENI. The germline V and J ends were trimmed by 4 bases and 2 bases, with 8 bases remaining between them. The CDR3 DNA is TGTGCCAGCTCACTCACGGTTACTAATGAAAAACTGTTTTTT. This codes for CASSLTVTNEKLFF.

This chain joins TRBV19 and TRBJ1-1; tentatively, D is TRBD1 (6 bases). CDR1 and CDR2 (germline): LNHDA, SQIVND (reference sequence). This CDR3 comprises 16 residues. The V end was cut by 7 bases, the J end by 1 base, with 19 bases between. CDR3 region: CASKDPRQARNTEAFF. The DNA for the CDR3 is TGTGCCAGTAAAGACCCAAGACAGGCGCGGAACACTGAAGCTTTCTTT.

This clone was detected only a few times. The chain joins TRBV19 to TRBJ1-5; D call uncertain. Germline V lookup: CDR1 LNHDA, CDR2 SQIVND (reference sequence). This CDR3 comprises 14 residues. Between the trimmed V and J ends, which lost 5 bases and 5 bases, there was a span of 13 bases. The CDR3 DNA is TGTGCCAGTAGTTCCGGGATGAGCCATCAGCCCCAGCATTTT. Translation: CASSSGMSHQPQHF. The whole variable domain, remainder taken from reference TRBV19 and TRBJ1-5, is DGGITQSPKYLFRKEGQNVTLSCEQNLNHDAMYWYRQDPGQGLRLIYYSQIVNDFQKGDIAEGYSVSREKKESFPLTVTSAQKNPTAFYLCASSSGMSHQPQHFGDGTRLSIL.